This T cell receptor beta chain was profiled in a study of T cells expressing NK-cell markers. At the level of the study: TCR beta repertoires came from sorted CD3+CD56+NKG2C+, CD3+CD56+NKG2C- and CD3+CD56-NKG2C+ T cells. In the group of eight sequenced donors, seven were HCMV-seropositive and one was seronegative.

The CDR3 spans 15 residues. Germline values: CDR1 MNHNY, CDR2 SVGAGI (reference sequence). Beta-chain TCR cDNA was generated via 5'RACE template switching with UMIs. TCRdb re-analyzed the 5' RACE reads; it lists each CDR3 protein once, without DNA. This sample contains about 150,000 distinct CDR3 sequences. This chain links TRBV6-6 with TRBJ2-1; no DNA is available, so the TRBD2 call from TCRdb remains unchecked. The sequence came from a woman in her 50s in good health. Sequenced input: blood T cells: a sorted CD56 or NKG2C T cell subset, CD4+ or CD8+ T cells, or bulk PBMC T cells (not recorded which). CDR3 amino acids: CASSRTTDAGNEQFF.